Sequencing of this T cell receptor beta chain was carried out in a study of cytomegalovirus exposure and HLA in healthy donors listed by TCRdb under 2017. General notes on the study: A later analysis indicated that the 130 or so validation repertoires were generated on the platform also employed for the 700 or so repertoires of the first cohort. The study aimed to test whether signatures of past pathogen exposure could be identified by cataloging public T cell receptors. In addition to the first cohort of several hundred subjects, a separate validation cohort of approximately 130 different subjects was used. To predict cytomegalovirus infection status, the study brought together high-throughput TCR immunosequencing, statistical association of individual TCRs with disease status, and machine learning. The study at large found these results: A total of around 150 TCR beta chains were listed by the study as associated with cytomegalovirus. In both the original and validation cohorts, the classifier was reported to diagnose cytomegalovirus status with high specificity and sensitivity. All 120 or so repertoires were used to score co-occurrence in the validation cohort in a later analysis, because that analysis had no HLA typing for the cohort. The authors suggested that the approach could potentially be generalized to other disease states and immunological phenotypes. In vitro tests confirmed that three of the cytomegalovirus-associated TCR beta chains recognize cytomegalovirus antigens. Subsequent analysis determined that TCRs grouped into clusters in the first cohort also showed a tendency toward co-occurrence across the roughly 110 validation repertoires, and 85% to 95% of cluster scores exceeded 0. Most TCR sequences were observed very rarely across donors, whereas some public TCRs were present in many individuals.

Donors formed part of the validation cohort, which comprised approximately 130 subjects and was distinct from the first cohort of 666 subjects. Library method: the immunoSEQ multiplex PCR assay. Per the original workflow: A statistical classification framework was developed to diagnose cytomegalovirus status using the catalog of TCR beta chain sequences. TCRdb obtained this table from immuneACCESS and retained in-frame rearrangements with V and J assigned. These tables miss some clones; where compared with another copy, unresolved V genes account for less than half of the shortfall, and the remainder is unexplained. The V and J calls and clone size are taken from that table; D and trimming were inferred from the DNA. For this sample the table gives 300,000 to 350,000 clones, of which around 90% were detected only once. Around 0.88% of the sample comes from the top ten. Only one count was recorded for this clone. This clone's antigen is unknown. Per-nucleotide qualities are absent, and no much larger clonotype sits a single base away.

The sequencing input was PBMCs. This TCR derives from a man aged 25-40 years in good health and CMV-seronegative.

The CDR3 reads CASSQGTGDYGYTF. The bases are TGTGCCAGCAGCCAGGGGACAGGGGATTATGGCTACACCTTC. The chain uses TRBV5-6 and TRBJ1-2, with 10 bases in between that match TRBD1. Its CDR3 holds 14 amino acids, cysteine through phenylalanine. The DNA shown is the 42-base CDR3, in frame from base 1. CDR1 and CDR2 (SGHDT, YYEEEE) derive from the germline V gene. V loses 4 bases at its end and J loses 5 bases; junction bases beyond the gene matches: 5.